What follows are 2 T cell receptor beta chains derived from one specimen sequenced in a study of T cells after yellow fever vaccination. TCRdb recomputed calls from the 5' RACE reads with MiXCR, one row per CDR3 protein. Here the sample spans approximately 550,000 distinct CDR3 sequences, over 15% being singletons. Sequences were derived from PBMCs, sampled 15 days after the yellow fever booster vaccination. These receptors came from a young man who received the YFV17D yellow fever vaccine.

This chain links TRBV6-2 or TRBV6-3 with TRBJ1-5; D is ambiguous. V was shortened by 2 bases and J by 5 bases, with 19 bases between the two germline ends. This CDR3 contains 17 residues. In germline, CDR1 is MNHEY, CDR2 SVGEGT. The CDR3: CASSYGVQLKTYQPQHF. CDR3 coding DNA: TGTGCCAGCAGTTACGGGGTACAGCTTAAGACCTATCAGCCCCAGCATTTT.

The chain recombines TRBV6-6 with TRBJ1-2; D ambiguous. The CDR3 covers 11 residues. Germline assignment: CDR1 MNHNY and CDR2 SVGAGI (reference sequence). Trimming pared 6 bases from V and 9 bases from J, leaving 11 bases between. The CDR3 DNA follows: TGTGCCAGCAGCCTTAGTAGTCGCTACACCTTC. It encodes CASSLSSRYTF.